The T cell receptor beta chain described here comes from a study of T cell repertoires in cytomegalovirus infection. Overall study: Carrying CMV and the relevant HLA type showed in public TCR beta signatures.

Overall study results and limits: HLA-C-restricted, CMV-specific TCR beta clonotypes were dominant ex vivo.

TCRdb reanalysed the reads using MiXCR and keeps one entry per CDR3 protein. The sample has about 740,000 distinct CDR3 sequences, roughly 35% seen once; the top ten hold 2.8%. From germline, CDR1 is SEHNR and CDR2 FQNEAQ (reference sequence). The CDR3 sequence is 14 residues long. In regard to this clonotype: Its specificity is not known. One end of the junction varies from germline; a read error may be responsible.

The chain has TRBV7-9 and TRBJ1-5; D gene uncertain. Sequencing input: PBMCs. This receptor was identified in a human donor in good health (CMV status not recorded). Some clones in this sample may be carry-over from other donors' samples. The CDR3 reads CANSLASGNQPQHF. The CDR3 DNA is TGTGCCAACAGCTTAGCTTCGGGGAATCAGCCCCAGCATTTT.